What follows are 5 T cell receptor beta chains derived from one specimen sequenced in a study of T cell changes during pregnancy in multiple sclerosis. TCRdb's table, derived via immunoSEQ multiplex PCR, lists solely in-frame clones and lacks some. Among 30,000 to 45,000 clones listed, 93% were seen once. The material sequenced was CD4+ T cells from peripheral blood mononuclear cells, taken in the first trimester of pregnancy. The receptor source for this set is a female donor with multiple sclerosis, enrolled in a pregnancy study.

The count of this clone is one. This sequence joins TRBV7-2 and TRBJ2-3; 7 bases are a match to TRBD2. CDR3 size: 16 residues. Losses at the gene ends were 6 bases for V and 6 bases for J; bases not matched to a gene: 15. Germline V lookup: CDR1 SGHTA, CDR2 FQGNSA. The CDR3 DNA follows: TGTGCCAGCAGAATCGTATTGGGGGGGGTTTCGGATACGCAGTATTTT. Translated, it gives CASRIVLGGVSDTQYF.

This chain links TRBV9 with TRBJ2-5; the match to TRBD2 covers 8 bases. The CDR3 runs 15 residues. CDR1 is SGDLS, CDR2 YYNGEE, per germline. Trimming removed 1 base from V and 1 base from J; junction bases left unmatched: 3. The chain's CDR3 is CASSVSGTSQETQYF. The CDR3 bases are TGTGCCAGCAGCGTATCCGGGACTAGCCAAGAGACCCAGTACTTC.

The chain combines TRBV5-1 with TRBJ2-2, with 9 bases lining up with TRBD1. The J segment lost 1 base and the V segment lost 4 bases, leaving 5 bases of the junction unmatched. Germline lookup yields CDR1 SGHRS and CDR2 YFSETQ. This CDR3 has 16 residues. DNA of the CDR3: TGCGCCAGCAGCCTCTACAGGGGGCGGAACACCGGGGAGCTGTTTTTT. This gives the protein CASSLYRGRNTGELFF.

The chain has TRBV5-1 and TRBJ2-2, with 12 positions matching TRBD1. CDR3 length equals 17 residues. Germline V gene sequence: CDR1 SGHRS, CDR2 YFSETQ. V lost 2 bases and J lost 6; bases outside the gene matches: 8. The CDR3 here is CASSLNLGTGGSGELFF. The CDR3 coding sequence is TGCGCCAGCAGCTTAAACCTCGGGACAGGGGGCTCCGGGGAGCTGTTTTTT.

This clone was observed once. CDR3 coding DNA: TGTGCCAGCATGTCCAGGAGACAGGGGACAATTAATGAAAAACTGTTTTTT. Translated, it gives CASMSRRQGTINEKLFF. The rearrangement links TRBV28 to TRBJ1-4; TRBD1 aligns across 8 bases. The CDR3 contains 17 residues. Germline V lookup: CDR1 MDHEN, CDR2 SYDVKM. The V and J ends lost 7 bases and 4 bases, in that order; junction bases with no gene match: 14.